This is a list of T cell receptor beta chains from one sample in a study of T cells in Graves' hyperthyroidism and ophthalmopathy. A single record per CDR3 protein comes from TCRdb applying MiXCR to the multiplex PCR reads. Of about 250,000 distinct CDR3 sequences listed, almost 25% are singletons. The specimen sequenced was blood. All receptors derive from a woman in her 40s with Graves' ophthalmopathy. The CDR3 runs from the conserved cysteine through the conserved F or W. Fields, in order: clone size, D gene, J gene, V gene, CDR3 length, CDR3 DNA, CDR3 protein. A D gene is named only where the DNA matches it firmly. Clone size is given for some rows only: seen once, a few or many times, or a class if the clone is expanded.

-	-	TRBJ2-7	TRBV20-1	14	TGCAGTGCTAGCACTCCGCCCGCCCTCTACGAGCAGTACTTC	CSASTPPALYEQYF
-	TRBD2	TRBJ2-5	TRBV6-1	12	TGTGCCAGCAGGGGGGGGAGGGAGACCCAGTACTTC	CASRGGRETQYF
many	TRBD1	TRBJ2-7	TRBV28	14	TGTGCCAGCAGTTCCGGGACAGTTCCCTACGAGCAGTACTTC	CASSSGTVPYEQYF
few	-	TRBJ2-7	TRBV4-2	14	TGTGCCAGCAGCCAGGCCGCGGGCAGCTACGAGCAGTACTTC	CASSQAAGSYEQYF
-	TRBD1	TRBJ1-5	TRBV6-1	15	TGTGCCAGCAGCTGGACAGGGGGCGAAAATCAGCCCCAGCATTTT	CASSWTGGENQPQHF
few	-	TRBJ2-2	TRBV6-4	13	TGTGCCAGCAGTCTTGGGGGCGGCCGGGAGCTGTTTTTT	CASSLGGGRELFF
many	TRBD1	TRBJ1-1	TRBV12-3/TRBV12-4	14	TGTGCCAGCAGTTTACGGACAGGGAACACTGAAGCTTTCTTT	CASSLRTGNTEAFF
few	TRBD1	TRBJ2-2	TRBV28	16	TGTGCCAGCAGTACCTGGGACAGGGGGAACACCGGGGAGCTGTTTTTT	CASSTWDRGNTGELFF
many	TRBD1	TRBJ1-2	TRBV7-2	15	TGTGCCAGCAGCCCCCGACAGGGGGCGAGGGGTGGCTACACCTTC	CASSPRQGARGGYTF
many	TRBD1	TRBJ1-5	TRBV4-2	16	TGTGCCAGCAGCCAGGAAACCGGGACAGCTAATCAGCCCCAGCATTTT	CASSQETGTANQPQHF
many	-	TRBJ2-7	TRBV4-1	12	TGCGCCAGCAGCCATGAGGGGTACGAGCAGTACTTC	CASSHEGYEQYF
-	TRBD2	TRBJ2-7	TRBV28	18	TGTGCCAGCAGCCCCATGGGGCTAGCGGGAGAGGGCACCGGGGAGCAGTACTTC	CASSPMGLAGEGTGEQYF
many	-	TRBJ1-1	TRBV24-1	13	TGTGCCACCAGTGATTACGGAACGACTGAAGCTTTCTTT	CATSDYGTTEAFF
-	-	TRBJ2-2	TRBV27	15	TGTGCCAGCAGTCGTTTGGCGGGGGCGGTCGGGGAGCTGTTTTTT	CASSRLAGAVGELFF
many	-	TRBJ2-5	TRBV7-9	12	TGTGCCAGCACCCAAACAGTGGTGACCCAGTACTTC	CASTQTVVTQYF
many	-	TRBJ1-5	TRBV28	16	TGTGCCAGCAATTTATTTTTGGGGGGTTCTAATCAGCCCCAGCATTTT	CASNLFLGGSNQPQHF
many	TRBD2	TRBJ2-7	TRBV24-1	15	TGTGCCACCAGTGGAGGGACTAGCGGGGCCTACGAGCAGTACTTC	CATSGGTSGAYEQYF
many	TRBD1	TRBJ2-7	TRBV2	13	TGTGCCAGCAGTGGTACAGGGGAAGGCGAGCAGTACTTC	CASSGTGEGEQYF
-	-	TRBJ1-2	TRBV28	14	TGTGCCAGCAGTCCCCGCCGTCGGGGGGGTGGCTACACCTTC	CASSPRRRGGGYTF
many	-	TRBJ2-5	TRBV18	14	TGTGCCAGCTCACCAAGGGAAGGAGGCGAGACCCAGTACTTC	CASSPREGGETQYF
many	TRBD1	TRBJ2-4	TRBV10-3	14	TGTGCCATCAGTGAGGCAGGGGGCAGAAACATTCAGTACTTC	CAISEAGGRNIQYF
many	TRBD2	TRBJ2-7	TRBV2	16	TGTGCCAGCAGGGGGGGGCTAGCGGGTGCCTCCTACGAGCAGTACTTC	CASRGGLAGASYEQYF